This T cell receptor beta chain stems from a study of read filtering for tumor transcriptome and immune sequencing. Overall study results and limits: IR-seq captured clonotypes deeper and more reliably than RNA-seq. Around 85% of IR-seq clonotypes had one read, totaling about 3.5% of reads; RNA-seq: around 77% and 45%.

This library used roughly 400 ng RNA and molecular barcoded adaptors spanning alpha/delta and beta/gamma chains. TCRdb reprocessed the reads with MiXCR, giving one entry per CDR3 protein. There are around 35,000 distinct CDR3 sequences in the sample; roughly an eighth occur only once, and 35% to 45% lies in the top ten. At the time of active disease, bone marrow was collected from every patient. As regards this clonotype: The antigen is unknown.

Germline CDR1 reads DFQATT; CDR2 reads SNEGSKA (reference sequence). The length of the CDR3 is 13 residues. The junction had 8 bases not matched to a gene; V was cut back by 6 bases and J by 11 bases. This TCR came from a donor aged 40 or older with multiple myeloma. The rearrangement joins TRBV20-1 to TRBJ1-6, with 9 bases identical to TRBD1. The sequencing sample was made of a population of CD138-negative cells sorted from bone marrow. CDR3: CSAPGQGITPLHF. DNA for the CDR3: TGCAGTGCCCCGGGACAGGGAATTACACCCCTCCACTTT.